Below are 7 T cell receptor beta chains sequenced from a single sample in a study of cytomegalovirus exposure and HLA in healthy donors. Primers: 60 Vbeta forward and 13 Jbeta reverse. Clones were sequenced by immunoSEQ multiplex PCR, and TCRdb holds only the in-frame ones, with some missing. Of about 170,000 clones in the sample, just over 70% were seen once. Material: PBMCs. Source of these receptors: a human donor in good health.

CDR3 amino acids: CASNPSEQYF. Here the CDR3 DNA reads TGTGCCAGCAATCCTTCCGAGCAGTACTTC. The gene calls are TRBV27 and TRBJ2-7, with no clear D. The CDR3 loop spans 10 amino acids. Trimming took off 7 bases at V and 6 bases at J, with 7 bases between the two ends. The germline gives CDR1 MNHEY, CDR2 SMNVEV (reference sequence).

V is TRBV2 and J is TRBJ2-2; the match to TRBD1 covers 8 bases. V lost 6 bases and J lost 1; bases outside the gene matches: 1. This CDR3 is 14 amino acids long. Germline lookup yields CDR1 SNHLY and CDR2 FYNNEI. CDR3: CASRGTGNTGELFF. The CDR3 DNA reads TGTGCCAGCAGGGGGACAGGGAACACCGGGGAGCTGTTTTTT.

The CDR3 DNA is TGTGCCTGGAGCAGACAGTACGAGCAGTACTTC. This gives the protein CAWSRQYEQYF. The V and J genes are TRBV30 and TRBJ2-7, with a weak D call TRBD1 (5 bases). Germline V gene lookup returns CDR1 GTSNPN and CDR2 SVGIG (reference sequence). This CDR3 is built from 11 residues. Between the trimmed V and J ends, which lost 3 bases and 4 bases, there was a span of 7 bases.

This clone turned up a few times. V is TRBV14 and J is TRBJ2-1, with D possibly being TRBD2 (6 bases). Trimming pared 1 base from V and 0 bases from J, leaving 10 bases between. This CDR3 comprises 16 residues. Germline CDR1 and CDR2: SGHDN and FVKESK. The CDR3 DNA sequence: TGTGCCAGCAGCCAAGGTGGGGGGAGCTCCTACAATGAGCAGTTCTTC. Translation: CASSQGGGSSYNEQFF.

V usage is TRBV2 and J usage is TRBJ1-1; 8 bases are shared with TRBD1. The CDR3 loop spans 14 amino acids. V lost 5 bases to trimming and J lost 1 base; unmatched junction nucleotides: 3. The germline gives CDR1 SNHLY, CDR2 FYNNEI. The CDR3 bases are TGTGCCAGCAGTACCGGGACAGGGAACACTGAAGCTTTCTTT. This codes for CASSTGTGNTEAFF.

The rearrangement uses TRBV27 and TRBJ2-7; D gene ambiguous. V shed 5 bases and J shed 0 bases, with 11 bases lying between them. This CDR3 has 14 amino acids. Per germline, CDR1 MNHEY and CDR2 SMNVEV (reference sequence). The CDR3 nucleotides read TGTGCCAGCAGTCACACATCTTCCTCCTACGAGCAGTACTTC. Residues: CASSHTSSSYEQYF.

This clone was seen just once. The V call is TRBV4-2, the J call TRBJ2-3, with a weak D call TRBD2 (6 bases). The CDR3 is 15 residues long. V shed 0 bases and J shed 10 bases, with 17 bases lying between them. CDR1 is LGHNA and CDR2 is YNFKEQ in the germline V gene. CDR3 residues: CASSQDGGRSFSQYF. DNA of the CDR3: TGTGCCAGCAGCCAAGACGGGGGTAGAAGTTTCTCGCAGTATTTT.